This TCR beta chain was captured by sequencing in a study of identical twins. Study observations and caveats: An excess of low generation probability was shown by twin-shared out-of-frame alpha sequences. Without tracking the same donors, conclusions rested on cross-sectional statistical analysis.

This clonotype was picked up a small number of times. What it binds is unknown. The V and J ends lost 3 bases and 10 bases, in that order; junction bases with no gene match: 5. The CDR3 consists of 14 residues. The germline V gene has CDR1 SEHNR and CDR2 FQNEAQ (reference sequence). Unique molecular identifiers were present on the cDNA, and a universal primer site came from template switching. MiXCR, run by TCRdb on the 5' RACE reads, gives a single entry per CDR3 protein. The table records approximately 530,000 distinct CDR3 sequences, about 22% of them present only once. These same records also appear under a second study, on yellow fever vaccine responses in identical twins.

The chain combines TRBV7-9 with TRBJ1-6; TRBD1 aligns across 8 bases. Sequencing used CD4+ T cells sorted from blood. The origin of this receptor is a woman between 18 and 29 years old in good health. The CDR3 region is CASSFGQGGSPLHF. Here the CDR3 DNA reads TGTGCCAGCAGCTTTGGACAGGGAGGATCACCCCTCCACTTT. Drawing the rest from reference TRBV7-9 and TRBJ1-6, the complete variable domain is DTGVSQNPRHKITKRGQNVTFRCDPISEHNRLYWYRQTLGQGPEFLTYFQNEAQLEKSRLLSDRFSAERPKGSFSTLEIQRTEQGDSAMYLCASSFGQGGSPLHFGNGTRLTVT.